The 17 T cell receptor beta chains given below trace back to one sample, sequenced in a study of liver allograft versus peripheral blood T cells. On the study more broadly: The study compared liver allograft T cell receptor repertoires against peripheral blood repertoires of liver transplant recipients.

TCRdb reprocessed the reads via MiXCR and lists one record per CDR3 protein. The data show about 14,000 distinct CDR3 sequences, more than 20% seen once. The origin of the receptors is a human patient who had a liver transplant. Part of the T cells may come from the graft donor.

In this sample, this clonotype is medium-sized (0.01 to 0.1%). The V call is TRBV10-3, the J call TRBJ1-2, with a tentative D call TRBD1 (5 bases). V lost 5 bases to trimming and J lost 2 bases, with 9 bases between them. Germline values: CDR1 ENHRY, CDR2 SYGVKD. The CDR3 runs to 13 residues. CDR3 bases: TGTGCCATCAGTAAACAGGAGAACTATGGCTACACCTTC. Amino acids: CAISKQENYGYTF.

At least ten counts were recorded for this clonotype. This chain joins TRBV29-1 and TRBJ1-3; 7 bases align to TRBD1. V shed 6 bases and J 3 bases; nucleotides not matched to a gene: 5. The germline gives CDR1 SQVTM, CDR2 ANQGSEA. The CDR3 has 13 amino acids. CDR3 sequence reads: CSVQQGSGNTIYF. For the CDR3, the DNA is TGCAGCGTCCAACAGGGGAGTGGAAACACCATATATTTT.

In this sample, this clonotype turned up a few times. Here the CDR3 reads CASSLDIAGFSTEAFF. The CDR3 nucleotides are TGTGCCAGCAGCTTGGATATCGCTGGGTTTTCCACTGAAGCTTTCTTT. The J gene is TRBJ1-1, the V gene TRBV5-6, with D hard to call. V lost 0 bases, J lost 4 bases, and 16 bases lay in between. The germline gives CDR1 SGHDT, CDR2 YYEEEE. This CDR3 is 16 amino acids long.

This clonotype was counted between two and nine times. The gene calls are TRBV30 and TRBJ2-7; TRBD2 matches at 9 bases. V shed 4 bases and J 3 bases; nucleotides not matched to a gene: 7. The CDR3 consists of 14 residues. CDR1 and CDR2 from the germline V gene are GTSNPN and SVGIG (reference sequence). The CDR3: CAWMRSGGLYEQYF. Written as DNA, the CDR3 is TGTGCCTGGATGCGAAGCGGGGGGCTCTACGAGCAGTACTTC.

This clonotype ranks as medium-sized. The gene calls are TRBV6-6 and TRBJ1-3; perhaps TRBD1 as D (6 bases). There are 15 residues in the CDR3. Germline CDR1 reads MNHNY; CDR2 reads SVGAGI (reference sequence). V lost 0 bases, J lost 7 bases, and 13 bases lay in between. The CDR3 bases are TGTGCCAGCAGTTACTCAGGGGGGGCAAGTAACACCATATATTTT. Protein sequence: CASSYSGGASNTIYF.

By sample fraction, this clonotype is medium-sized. In DNA form, the CDR3 reads TGTGCCACCCCCCCCCGTGCAGGGGGCGTCAAGGGTCACTATGGCTACACCTTC. It codes for CATPPRAGGVKGHYGYTF. This chain connects TRBV13 to TRBJ1-2; 8 bases agree with TRBD1. The CDR3 consists of 18 residues. Germline CDR1 PRHDT, CDR2 FYEKMQ (reference sequence). With V trimmed by 10 bases and J by 3 bases, 22 bases remained unmatched.

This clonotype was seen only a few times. In DNA, the CDR3 is TGTGCCAGCAGTTTCGGGGGACCTATAAATGAAAAACTGTTTTTT. This sequence encodes CASSFGGPINEKLFF. This chain uses TRBV12-3 or TRBV12-4 with TRBJ1-4, with D maybe TRBD1 (5 bases). The CDR3 covers 15 residues. The V gene lost 3 bases and the J gene lost 5 bases, with 13 bases spanning the gap.

This CDR3 is CSARPPLGNYGYTF. The CDR3 bases are TGCAGTGCTAGACCCCCCTTAGGGAACTATGGCTACACCTTC. V gene TRBV20-1 combines with J gene TRBJ1-2; D ambiguous. Looked up from germline, CDR1 is DFQATT and CDR2 is SNEGSKA (reference sequence). The CDR3 length is 14 residues. V lost 2 bases and J 2 bases, leaving 12 bases between the germline ends.

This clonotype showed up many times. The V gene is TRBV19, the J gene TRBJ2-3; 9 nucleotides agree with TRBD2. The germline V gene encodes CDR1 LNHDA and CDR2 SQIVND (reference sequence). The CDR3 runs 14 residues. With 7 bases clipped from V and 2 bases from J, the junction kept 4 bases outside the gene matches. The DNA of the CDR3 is TGTGCCAGTAAGGCGGGGGGGACCACAGATACGCAGTATTTT. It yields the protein CASKAGGTTDTQYF. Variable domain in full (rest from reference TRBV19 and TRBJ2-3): DGGITQSPKYLFRKEGQNVTLSCEQNLNHDAMYWYRQDPGQGLRLIYYSQIVNDFQKGDIAEGYSVSREKKESFPLTVTSAQKNPTAFYLCASKAGGTTDTQYFGPGTRLTVL.

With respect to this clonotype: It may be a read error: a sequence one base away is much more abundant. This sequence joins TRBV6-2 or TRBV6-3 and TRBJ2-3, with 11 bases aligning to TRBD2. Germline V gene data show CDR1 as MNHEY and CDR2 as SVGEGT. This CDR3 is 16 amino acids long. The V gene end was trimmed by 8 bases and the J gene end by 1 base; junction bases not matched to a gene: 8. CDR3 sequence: CASCSALAGGTDTQYF. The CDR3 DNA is TGTGCCAGCTGCTCAGCACTAGCGGGGGGCACAGATACGCAGTATTTT.

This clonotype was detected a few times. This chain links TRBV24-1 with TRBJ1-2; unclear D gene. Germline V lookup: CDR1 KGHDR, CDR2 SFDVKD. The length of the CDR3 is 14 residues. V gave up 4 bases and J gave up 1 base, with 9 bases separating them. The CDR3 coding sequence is TGTGCCACCAGTGACCCCACAGTTAACTATGGCTACACCTTC. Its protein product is CATSDPTVNYGYTF.

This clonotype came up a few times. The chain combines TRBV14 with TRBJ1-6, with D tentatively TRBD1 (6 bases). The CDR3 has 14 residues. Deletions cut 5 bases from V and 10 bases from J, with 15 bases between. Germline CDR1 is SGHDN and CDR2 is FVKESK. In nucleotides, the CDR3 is TGTGCCAGCAGCGGGAAAAGTAGGGGGTCACCCCTCCACTTT. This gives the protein CASSGKSRGSPLHF.

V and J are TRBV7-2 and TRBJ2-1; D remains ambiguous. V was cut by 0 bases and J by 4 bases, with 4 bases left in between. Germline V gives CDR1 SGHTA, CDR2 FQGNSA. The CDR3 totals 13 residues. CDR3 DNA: TGTGCCAGCAGCTTAGCGCGTTACAATGAGCAGTTCTTC. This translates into CASSLARYNEQFF.

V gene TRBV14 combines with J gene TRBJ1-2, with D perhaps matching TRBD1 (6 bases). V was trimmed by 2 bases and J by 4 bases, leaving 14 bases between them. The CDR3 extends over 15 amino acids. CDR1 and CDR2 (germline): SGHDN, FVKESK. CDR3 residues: CASSQPDRGGYGYTF. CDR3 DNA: TGTGCCAGCAGCCAACCCGACAGAGGGGGCTATGGCTACACCTTC.

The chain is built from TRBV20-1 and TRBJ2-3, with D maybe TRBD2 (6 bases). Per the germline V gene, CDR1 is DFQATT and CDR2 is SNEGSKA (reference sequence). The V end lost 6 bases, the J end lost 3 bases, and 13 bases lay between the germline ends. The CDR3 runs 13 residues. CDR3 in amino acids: CSAPREETDTQYF. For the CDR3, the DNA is TGCAGTGCCCCGAGGGAGGAAACAGATACGCAGTATTTT.

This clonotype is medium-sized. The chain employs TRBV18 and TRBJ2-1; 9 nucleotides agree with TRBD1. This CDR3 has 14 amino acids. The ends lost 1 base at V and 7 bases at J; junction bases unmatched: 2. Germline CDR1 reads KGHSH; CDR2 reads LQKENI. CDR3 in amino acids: CASSPLQGANEQFF. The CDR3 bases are TGTGCCAGCTCACCACTACAGGGGGCTAATGAGCAGTTCTTC.

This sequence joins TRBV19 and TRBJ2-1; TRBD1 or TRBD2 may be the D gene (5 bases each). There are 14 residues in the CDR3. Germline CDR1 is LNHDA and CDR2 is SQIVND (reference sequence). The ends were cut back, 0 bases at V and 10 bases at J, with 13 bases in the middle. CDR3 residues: CASSIDRSGREQFF. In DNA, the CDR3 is TGTGCCAGTAGTATAGATCGCTCAGGGAGAGAGCAGTTCTTC.